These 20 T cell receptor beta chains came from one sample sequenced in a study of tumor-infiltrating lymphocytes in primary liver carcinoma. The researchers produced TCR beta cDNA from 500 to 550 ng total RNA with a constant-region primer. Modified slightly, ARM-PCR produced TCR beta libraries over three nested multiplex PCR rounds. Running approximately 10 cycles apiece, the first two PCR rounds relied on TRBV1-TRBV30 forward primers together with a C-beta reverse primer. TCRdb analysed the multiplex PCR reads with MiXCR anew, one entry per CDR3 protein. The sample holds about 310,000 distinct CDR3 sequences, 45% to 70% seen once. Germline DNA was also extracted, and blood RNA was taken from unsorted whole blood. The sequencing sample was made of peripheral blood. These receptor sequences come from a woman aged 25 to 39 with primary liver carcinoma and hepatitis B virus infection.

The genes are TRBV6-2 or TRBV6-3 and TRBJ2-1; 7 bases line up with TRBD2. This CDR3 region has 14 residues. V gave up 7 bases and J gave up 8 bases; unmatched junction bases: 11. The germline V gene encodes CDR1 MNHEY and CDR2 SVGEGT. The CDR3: CASTLSGAYDEQFF. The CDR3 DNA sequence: TGTGCCAGCACCCTAAGCGGGGCTTACGATGAGCAGTTCTTC.

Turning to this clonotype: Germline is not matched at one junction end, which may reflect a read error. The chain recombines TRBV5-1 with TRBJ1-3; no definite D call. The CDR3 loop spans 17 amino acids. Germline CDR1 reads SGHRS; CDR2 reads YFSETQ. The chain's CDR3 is CASSWRDTTSSGNAIYF. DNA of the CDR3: TGCGCCAGCAGCTGGAGAGACACTACAAGCTCTGGAAACGCCATATATTTT. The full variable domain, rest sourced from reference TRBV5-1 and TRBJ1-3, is KAGVTQTPRYLIKTRGQQVTLSCSPISGHRSVSWYQQTPGQGLQFLFEYFSETQRNKGNFPGRFSGRQFSNSRSEMNVSTLELGDSALYLCASSWRDTTSSGNAIYFGEGSWLTVV.

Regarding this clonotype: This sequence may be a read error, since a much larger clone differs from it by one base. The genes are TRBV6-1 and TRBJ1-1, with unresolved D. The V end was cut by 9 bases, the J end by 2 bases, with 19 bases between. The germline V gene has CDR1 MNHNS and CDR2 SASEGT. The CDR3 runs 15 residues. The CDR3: CARSPPRTLNTEAFF. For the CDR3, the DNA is TGTGCCAGAAGTCCTCCCCGGACGCTAAACACTGAAGCTTTCTTT.

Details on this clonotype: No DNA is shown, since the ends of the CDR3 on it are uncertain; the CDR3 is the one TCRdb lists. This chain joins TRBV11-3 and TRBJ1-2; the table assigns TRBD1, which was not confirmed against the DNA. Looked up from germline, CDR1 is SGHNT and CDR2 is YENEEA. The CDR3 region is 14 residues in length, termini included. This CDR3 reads CASSPSGANYGCTF.

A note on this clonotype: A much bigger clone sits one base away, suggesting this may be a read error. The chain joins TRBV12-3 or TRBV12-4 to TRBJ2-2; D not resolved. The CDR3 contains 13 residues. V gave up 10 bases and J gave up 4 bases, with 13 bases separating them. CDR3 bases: TGTGCCAACCTTTATCGTGGCACCGGGGAGCTGTTTTTT. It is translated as CANLYRGTGELFF.

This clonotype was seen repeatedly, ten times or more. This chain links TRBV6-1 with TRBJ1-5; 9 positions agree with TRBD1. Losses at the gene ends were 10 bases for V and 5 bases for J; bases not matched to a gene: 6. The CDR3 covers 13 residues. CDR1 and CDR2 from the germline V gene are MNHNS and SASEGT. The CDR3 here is CATIQGADQPQHF. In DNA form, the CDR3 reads TGTGCCACGATACAGGGGGCTGATCAGCCCCAGCATTTT.

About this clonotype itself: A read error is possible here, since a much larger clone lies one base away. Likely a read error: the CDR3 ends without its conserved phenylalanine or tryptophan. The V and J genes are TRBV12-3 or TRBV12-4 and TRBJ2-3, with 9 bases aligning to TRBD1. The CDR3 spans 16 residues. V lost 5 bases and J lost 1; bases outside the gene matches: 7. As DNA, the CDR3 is TGTGCCAGCAGTCACAGGGGGCGCGGGGGCACAGATACGCAGTATTTA. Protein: CASSHRGRGGTDTQYL.

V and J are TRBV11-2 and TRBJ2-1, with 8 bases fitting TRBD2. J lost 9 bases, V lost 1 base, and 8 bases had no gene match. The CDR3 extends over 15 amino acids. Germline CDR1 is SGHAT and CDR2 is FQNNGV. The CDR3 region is CASSLVREGESEQFF. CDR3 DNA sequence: TGTGCCAGCAGCTTAGTACGGGAGGGGGAAAGTGAGCAGTTCTTC.

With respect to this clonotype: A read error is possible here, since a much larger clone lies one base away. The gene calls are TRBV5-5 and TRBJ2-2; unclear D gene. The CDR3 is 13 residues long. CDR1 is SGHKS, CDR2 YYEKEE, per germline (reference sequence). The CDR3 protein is CVSSQHTTGELFF. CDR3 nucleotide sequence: TGTGTCAGCAGCCAACACACCACCGGGGAGCTGTTTTTT.

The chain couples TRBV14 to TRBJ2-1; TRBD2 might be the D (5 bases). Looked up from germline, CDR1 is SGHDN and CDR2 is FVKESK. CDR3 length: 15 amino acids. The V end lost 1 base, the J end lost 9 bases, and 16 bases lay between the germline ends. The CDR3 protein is CASSQATIGRVEQFF. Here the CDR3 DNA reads TGTGCCAGCAGCCAAGCTACTATCGGGCGGGTTGAGCAGTTCTTC.

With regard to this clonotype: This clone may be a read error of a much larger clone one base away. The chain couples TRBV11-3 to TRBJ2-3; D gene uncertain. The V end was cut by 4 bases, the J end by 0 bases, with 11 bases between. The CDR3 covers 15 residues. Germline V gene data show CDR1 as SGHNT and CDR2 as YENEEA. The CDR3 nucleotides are TGTGCCAGCAGCTCAAAGTATGGTAGCACAGATACGCAGTATTTT. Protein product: CASSSKYGSTDTQYF.

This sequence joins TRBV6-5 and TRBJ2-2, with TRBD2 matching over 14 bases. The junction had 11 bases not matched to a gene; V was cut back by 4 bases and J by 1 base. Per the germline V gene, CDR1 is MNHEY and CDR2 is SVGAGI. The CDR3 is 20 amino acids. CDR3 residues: CASSSRPGTSGRGNTGELFF. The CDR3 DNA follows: TGTGCCAGCAGTTCCAGACCCGGGACTAGCGGGAGAGGGAACACCGGGGAGCTGTTTTTT.

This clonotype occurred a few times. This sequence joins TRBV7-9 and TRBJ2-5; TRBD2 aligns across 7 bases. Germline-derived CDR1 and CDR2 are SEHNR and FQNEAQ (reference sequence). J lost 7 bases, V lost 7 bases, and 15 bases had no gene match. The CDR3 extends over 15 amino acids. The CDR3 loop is CASKIGSGMRGTQYF. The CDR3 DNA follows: TGTGCCAGCAAAATCGGAAGCGGGATGAGGGGGACCCAGTACTTC.

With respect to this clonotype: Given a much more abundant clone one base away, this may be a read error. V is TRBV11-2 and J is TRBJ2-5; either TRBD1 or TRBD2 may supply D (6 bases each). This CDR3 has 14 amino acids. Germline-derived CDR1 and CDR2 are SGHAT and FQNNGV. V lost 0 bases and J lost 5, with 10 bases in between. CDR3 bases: TGTGCCAGCAGCTTAGACGGGGGCGGGGAGACCCAGTACTTC. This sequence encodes CASSLDGGGETQYF.

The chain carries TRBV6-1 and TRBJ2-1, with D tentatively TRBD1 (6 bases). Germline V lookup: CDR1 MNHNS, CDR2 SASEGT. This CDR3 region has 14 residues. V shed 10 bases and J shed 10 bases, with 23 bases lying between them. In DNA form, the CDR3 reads TGTGCCAACAATAAACAGGGAACTATATCCGAGCAGTTCTTC. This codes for CANNKQGTISEQFF.

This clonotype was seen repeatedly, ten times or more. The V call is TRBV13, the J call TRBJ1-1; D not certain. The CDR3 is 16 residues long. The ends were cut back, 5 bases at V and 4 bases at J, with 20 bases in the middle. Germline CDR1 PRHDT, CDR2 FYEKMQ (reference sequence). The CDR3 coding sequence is TGTGCCAGCAGCCCGCCAGCTTCAGGCCCCGGCACTGAAGCTTTCTTT. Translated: CASSPPASGPGTEAFF.

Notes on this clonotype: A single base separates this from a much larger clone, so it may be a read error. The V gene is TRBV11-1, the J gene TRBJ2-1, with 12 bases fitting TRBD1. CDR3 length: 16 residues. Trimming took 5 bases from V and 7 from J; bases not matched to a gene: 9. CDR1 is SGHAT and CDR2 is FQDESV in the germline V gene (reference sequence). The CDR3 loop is CASSHGTGGIRNEQFF. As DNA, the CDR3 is TGTGCCAGCAGCCACGGGACAGGGGGCATCAGGAATGAGCAGTTCTTC. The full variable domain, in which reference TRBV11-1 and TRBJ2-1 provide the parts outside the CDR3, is EAEVAQSPRYKITEKSQAVAFWCDPISGHATLYWYRQILGQGPELLVQFQDESVVDDSQLPKDRFSAERLKGVDSTLKIQPAELGDSAMYLCASSHGTGGIRNEQFFGPGTRLTVL.

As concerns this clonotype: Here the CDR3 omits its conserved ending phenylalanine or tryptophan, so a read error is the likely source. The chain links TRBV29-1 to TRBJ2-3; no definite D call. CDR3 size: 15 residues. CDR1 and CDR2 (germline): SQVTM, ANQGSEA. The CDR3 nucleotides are TGCAGCGTTATCAGCGAGAGATGGGCCGCAGATGCGCAGTATCTT. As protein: CSVISERWAADAQYL.

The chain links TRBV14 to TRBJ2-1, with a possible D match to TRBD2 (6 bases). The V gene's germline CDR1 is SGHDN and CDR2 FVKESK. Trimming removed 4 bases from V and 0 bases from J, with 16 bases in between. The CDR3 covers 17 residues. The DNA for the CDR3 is TGTGCCAGCAGCCCCCTGCGGGGAAAGAGCTCCTACAATGAGCAGTTCTTC. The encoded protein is CASSPLRGKSSYNEQFF. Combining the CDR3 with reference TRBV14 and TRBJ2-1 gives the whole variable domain EAGVTQFPSHSVIEKGQTVTLRCDPISGHDNLYWYRRVMGKEIKFLLHFVKESKQDESGMPNNRFLAERTGGTYSTLKVQPAELEDSGVYFCASSPLRGKSSYNEQFFGPGTRLTVL.

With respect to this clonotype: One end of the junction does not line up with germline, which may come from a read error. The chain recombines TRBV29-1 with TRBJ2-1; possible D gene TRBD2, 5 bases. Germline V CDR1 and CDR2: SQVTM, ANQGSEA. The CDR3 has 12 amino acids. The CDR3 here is CSVVLDYIEKFF. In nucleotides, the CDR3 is TGCAGCGTCGTTCTCGACTACATTGAGAAGTTCTTC.